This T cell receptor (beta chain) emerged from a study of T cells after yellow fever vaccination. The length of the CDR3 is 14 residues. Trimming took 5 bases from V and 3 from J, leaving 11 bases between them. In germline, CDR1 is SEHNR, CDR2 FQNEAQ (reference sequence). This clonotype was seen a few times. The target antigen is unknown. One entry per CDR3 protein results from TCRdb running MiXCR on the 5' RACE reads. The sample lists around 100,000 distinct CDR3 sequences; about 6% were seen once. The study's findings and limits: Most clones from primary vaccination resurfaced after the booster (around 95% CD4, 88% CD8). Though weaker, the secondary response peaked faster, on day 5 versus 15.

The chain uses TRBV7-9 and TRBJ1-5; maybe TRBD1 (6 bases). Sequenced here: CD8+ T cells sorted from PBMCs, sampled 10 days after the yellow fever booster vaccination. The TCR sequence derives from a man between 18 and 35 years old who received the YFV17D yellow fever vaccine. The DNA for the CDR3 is TGTGCCAGCAGCATCGACAGGCTCAATCAGCCCCAGCATTTT. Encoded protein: CASSIDRLNQPQHF.